This TCR beta chain was profiled in a study of CD8+ T cells in alopecia areata. Isolated RNA was reverse transcribed into cDNA used as the sequencing template. The protocol was immunoSEQ multiplex PCR, while the TCRdb copy is restricted to in-frame clones and leaves out a portion. This sample has roughly 75,000 clones, with approximately 58% found just once. Trimming stripped 5 bases from V and 0 bases from J, with 10 bases between. Germline loops: CDR1 SEHNR, CDR2 FQNEAQ (reference sequence). The length of the CDR3 is 14 residues. The clonotype was recovered from a human donor with alopecia areata. The gene calls are TRBV7-9 and TRBJ1-1; D gene unclear. Specimen: CD8+ T cells sorted from blood, collected at week 0. CDR3 loop: CASSPTPMNTEAFF. The CDR3 bases are TGTGCCAGCAGCCCGACACCGATGAACACTGAAGCTTTCTTT.